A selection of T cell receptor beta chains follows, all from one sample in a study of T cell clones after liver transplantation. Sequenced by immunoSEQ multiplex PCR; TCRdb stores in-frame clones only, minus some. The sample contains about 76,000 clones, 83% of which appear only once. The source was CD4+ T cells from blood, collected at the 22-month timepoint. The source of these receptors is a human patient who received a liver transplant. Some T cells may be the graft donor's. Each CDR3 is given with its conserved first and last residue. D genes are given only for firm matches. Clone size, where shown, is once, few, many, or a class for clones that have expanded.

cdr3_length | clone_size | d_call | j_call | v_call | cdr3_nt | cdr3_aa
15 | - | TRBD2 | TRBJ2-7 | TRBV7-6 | TGTGCCAGCAGCCCCCGGGGGAGCGGGGTTGACGAGCAGTACTTC | CASSPRGSGVDEQYF
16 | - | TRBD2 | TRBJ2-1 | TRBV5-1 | TGCGCCAGCAGCTTAACAACCTTAGCGGGAGGGGGTGAGCAGTTCTTC | CASSLTTLAGGGEQFF
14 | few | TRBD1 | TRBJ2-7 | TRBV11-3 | TGTGCCAGCAGCCACGGGACAGGGTCCTACGAGCAGTACTTC | CASSHGTGSYEQYF
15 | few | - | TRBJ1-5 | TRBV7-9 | TGTGCCAGCAGCTTACTAGGGATGGCGGGACAGCCCCAGCATTTT | CASSLLGMAGQPQHF
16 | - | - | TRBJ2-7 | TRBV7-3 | TGTGCCAGCAGCTTATACCCCCGCCAGGTCCCCTCTGAGCAGTACTTC | CASSLYPRQVPSEQYF
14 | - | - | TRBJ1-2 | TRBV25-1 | TGTGCCAGCAGTGAATTTGGGGACGTCGGAGGCTACACCTTC | CASSEFGDVGGYTF
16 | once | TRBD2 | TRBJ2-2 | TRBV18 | TGTGCCAGCTCACCAATACTAGCGGGAGGACCGGGGGAGCTGTTTTTT | CASSPILAGGPGELFF
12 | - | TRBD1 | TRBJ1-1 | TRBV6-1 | TGTGCCAGCAGCGGACAGGGGCCTGAAGCTTTCTTT | CASSGQGPEAFF
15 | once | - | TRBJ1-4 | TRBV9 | TGTGCCAGCAGCGCCGGTCTAGGGGTCGGTGAAAAACTGTTTTTT | CASSAGLGVGEKLFF
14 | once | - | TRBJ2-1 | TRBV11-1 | TGTGCCAGCAGGGTTGGTGGGGGCTACAATGAGCAGTTCTTC | CASRVGGGYNEQFF
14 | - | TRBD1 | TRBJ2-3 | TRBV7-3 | TGTGCCAGCAGCACAGGGGGGAGCACAGATACGCAGTATTTT | CASSTGGSTDTQYF
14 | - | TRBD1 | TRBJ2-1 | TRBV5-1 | TGCGCCAGCAGGCCGACAGGGGGCCGGAATGAGCAGTTCTTC | CASRPTGGRNEQFF